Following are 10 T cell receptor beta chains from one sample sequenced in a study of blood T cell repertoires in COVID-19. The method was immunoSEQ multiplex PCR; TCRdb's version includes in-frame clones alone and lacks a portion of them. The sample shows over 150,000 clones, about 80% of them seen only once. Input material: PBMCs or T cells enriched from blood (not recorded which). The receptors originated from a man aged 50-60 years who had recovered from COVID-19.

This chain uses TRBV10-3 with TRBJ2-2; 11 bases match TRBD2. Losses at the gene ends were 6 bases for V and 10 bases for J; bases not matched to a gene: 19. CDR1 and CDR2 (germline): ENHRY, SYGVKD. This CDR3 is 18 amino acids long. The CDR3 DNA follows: TGTGCCATCAGCGAGCGTGGTGCCTTACTAGCGGGGGAGGTGGAGCTGTTTTTT. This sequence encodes CAISERGALLAGEVELFF.

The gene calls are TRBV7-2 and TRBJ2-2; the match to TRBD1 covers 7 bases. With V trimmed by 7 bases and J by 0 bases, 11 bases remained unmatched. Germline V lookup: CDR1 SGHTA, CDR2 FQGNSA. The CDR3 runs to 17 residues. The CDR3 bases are TGTGCCAGCACCCCCGGACCGACAGGGTCGAACACCGGGGAGCTGTTTTTT. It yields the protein CASTPGPTGSNTGELFF.

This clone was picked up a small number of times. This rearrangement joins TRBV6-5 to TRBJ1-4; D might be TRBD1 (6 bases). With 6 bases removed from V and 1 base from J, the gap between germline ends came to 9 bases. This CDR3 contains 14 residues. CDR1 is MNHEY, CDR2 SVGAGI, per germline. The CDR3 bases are TGTGCCAGCAGCCCACAGGGAACTAATGAAAAACTGTTTTTT. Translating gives CASSPQGTNEKLFF.

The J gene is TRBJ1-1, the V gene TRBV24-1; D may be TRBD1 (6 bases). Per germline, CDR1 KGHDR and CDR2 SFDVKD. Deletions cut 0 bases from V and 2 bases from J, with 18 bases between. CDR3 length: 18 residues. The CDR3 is CATSDLLALDRQNTEAFF. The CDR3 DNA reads TGTGCCACCAGTGATTTGCTCGCCCTAGACAGGCAAAACACTGAAGCTTTCTTT.

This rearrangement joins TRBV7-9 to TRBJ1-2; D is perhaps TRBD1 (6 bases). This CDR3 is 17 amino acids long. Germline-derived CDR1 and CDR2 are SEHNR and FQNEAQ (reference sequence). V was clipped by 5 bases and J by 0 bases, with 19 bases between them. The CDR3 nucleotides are TGTGCCAGCAGCGCGCCCAGGGGCGTTCCTACTAACTATGGCTACACCTTC. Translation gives CASSAPRGVPTNYGYTF.

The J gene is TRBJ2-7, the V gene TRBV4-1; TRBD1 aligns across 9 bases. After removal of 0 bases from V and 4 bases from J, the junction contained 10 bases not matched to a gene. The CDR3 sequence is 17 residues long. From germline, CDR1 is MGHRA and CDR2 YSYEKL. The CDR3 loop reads CASSQDGGDRDFYEQYF. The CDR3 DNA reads TGCGCCAGCAGCCAAGATGGCGGGGACAGGGACTTTTACGAGCAGTACTTC.

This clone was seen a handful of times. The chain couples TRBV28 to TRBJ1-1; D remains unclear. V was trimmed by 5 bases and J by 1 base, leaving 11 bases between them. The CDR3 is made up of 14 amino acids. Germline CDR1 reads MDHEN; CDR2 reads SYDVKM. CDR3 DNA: TGTGCCAGCAGTGAATCGACACCGAACACTGAAGCTTTCTTT. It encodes CASSESTPNTEAFF.

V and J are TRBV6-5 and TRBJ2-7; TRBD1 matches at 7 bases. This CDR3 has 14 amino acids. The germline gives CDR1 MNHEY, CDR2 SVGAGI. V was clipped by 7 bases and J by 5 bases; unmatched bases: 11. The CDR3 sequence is CASTDRQGWDEQYF. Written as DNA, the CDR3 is TGTGCCAGCACCGACCGACAGGGTTGGGACGAGCAGTACTTC.

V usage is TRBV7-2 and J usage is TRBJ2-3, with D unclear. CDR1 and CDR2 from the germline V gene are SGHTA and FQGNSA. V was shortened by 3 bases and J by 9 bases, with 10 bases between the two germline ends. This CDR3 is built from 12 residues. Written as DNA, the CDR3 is TGTGCCAGCAGCTTCACTACTTCCACGCAGTATTTT. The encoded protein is CASSFTTSTQYF.

CDR3: CASSLGQTLNTEAFF. DNA for the CDR3: TGTGCCAGCAGCTTAGGGCAGACTCTGAACACTGAAGCTTTCTTT. The rearrangement links TRBV7-9 to TRBJ1-1; D unclear. Trimming left V 1 base short and J 0 bases short, with 9 bases between. The CDR3 runs to 15 residues. The germline V gene encodes CDR1 SEHNR and CDR2 FQNEAQ (reference sequence). Using reference TRBV7-9 and TRBJ1-1 for the parts outside the CDR3, the full variable domain is DTGVSQNPRHKITKRGQNVTFRCDPISEHNRLYWYRQTLGQGPEFLTYFQNEAQLEKSRLLSDRFSAERPKGSFSTLEIQRTEQGDSAMYLCASSLGQTLNTEAFFGQGTRLTVV.